Shown below are 28 T cell receptor beta chains from a single sample sequenced in a study of identical twins. TCRdb fed the 5' RACE reads into MiXCR, producing one record per CDR3 protein. The data contain roughly 190,000 distinct CDR3 sequences, approximately 16% of them singletons. The data also belong to a second study, concerning T cells expressing NK-cell markers.

Sequencing was carried out using CD8+ T cells sorted from blood. All receptors derive from a woman aged 18 to 35 in good health.

This clonotype was observed a handful of times. The CDR3 coding sequence is TGTGCCAGCGGATTCCCCCGTACGGCCGAGCAGTACTTC. This codes for CASGFPRTAEQYF. This chain uses TRBV27 with TRBJ2-7; unclear D gene. The CDR3 has 13 amino acids. Germline V CDR1 and CDR2: MNHEY, SMNVEV (reference sequence). Trimming removed 8 bases at V and 6 bases at J, with 17 bases between.

This clonotype was counted a single time. The V gene is TRBV23-1, the J gene TRBJ2-3; TRBD1 matches 8 bases. TRBV23-1 counts as an open reading frame of uncertain function. V gave up 4 bases and J gave up 2 bases; unmatched junction bases: 5. The CDR3 is 15 residues long. Here the CDR3 reads CASSRGQVTTDTQYF. For the CDR3, the DNA is TGCGCCAGCAGTCGGGGACAGGTGACCACAGATACGCAGTATTTT.

V is TRBV27 and J is TRBJ2-3; D is perhaps TRBD2 (6 bases). Germline V CDR1 and CDR2: MNHEY, SMNVEV (reference sequence). With 3 bases removed from V and 6 bases from J, the gap between germline ends came to 10 bases. This CDR3 has 13 amino acids. The CDR3: CASSFVLADTQYF. The CDR3 bases are TGTGCCAGCAGTTTTGTCCTAGCGGATACGCAGTATTTT.

The genes are TRBV4-1 and TRBJ2-7; 7 bases align to TRBD2. Germline CDR1 and CDR2: MGHRA and YSYEKL. J lost 3 bases, V lost 4 bases, and 3 bases had no gene match. The CDR3 runs to 13 residues. The CDR3 DNA sequence: TGCGCCAGCAGCCGCGGGAGTAACTACGAGCAGTACTTC. Translating gives CASSRGSNYEQYF.

The rearrangement joins TRBV28 to TRBJ2-1; tentatively, D is TRBD2 (6 bases). The V end lost 5 bases, the J end lost 8 bases, and 16 bases lay between the germline ends. Per the germline V gene, CDR1 is MDHEN and CDR2 is SYDVKM. The CDR3 is 14 amino acids. The CDR3, as DNA: TGTGCCAGCAGTAACCGGGACTGGCTCGATGAGCAGTTCTTC. Its protein is CASSNRDWLDEQFF.

This clonotype was seen a few times. The chain is built from TRBV7-9 and TRBJ2-7; D is possibly TRBD1 or TRBD2 (7 bases each). Trimming removed 5 bases at V and 5 bases at J, with 13 bases between. Germline V lookup: CDR1 SEHNR, CDR2 FQNEAQ (reference sequence). The CDR3 is 13 amino acids. The chain's CDR3 is CASSGRGGHEQYF. CDR3 bases: TGTGCCAGCAGCGGCAGGGGGGGCCACGAGCAGTACTTC.

This chain links TRBV2 with TRBJ2-1; D is perhaps TRBD2 (6 bases). The CDR3 has 16 residues. Per germline, CDR1 SNHLY and CDR2 FYNNEI. Trimming left V 6 bases short and J 5 bases short, with 20 bases between. This CDR3 is CASRGGYGTQDNEQFF. DNA for the CDR3: TGTGCCAGCAGGGGGGGTTATGGGACTCAAGACAATGAGCAGTTCTTC. The whole variable domain, remainder taken from reference TRBV2 and TRBJ2-1, is EPEVTQTPSHQVTQMGQEVILRCVPISNHLYFYWYRQILGQKVEFLVSFYNNEISEKSEIFDDQFSVERPDGSNFTLKIRSTKLEDSAMYFCASRGGYGTQDNEQFFGPGTRLTVL.

The chain employs TRBV15 and TRBJ2-3, with D possibly TRBD2 on 5 matching bases. V shed 5 bases and J shed 4 bases, with 22 bases lying between them. Per the germline V gene, CDR1 is LNHNV and CDR2 is YYDKDF (reference sequence). This CDR3 is 17 amino acids long. CDR3 protein: CATSSEGSVPYADTQYF. The CDR3 nucleotides read TGTGCCACCAGCTCAGAAGGTAGCGTCCCATATGCAGATACGCAGTATTTT.

This clonotype was counted between two and nine times. The V and J genes are TRBV27 and TRBJ2-7, with TRBD1 matching over 10 bases. The trim removed 7 bases at V and 2 bases at J, leaving 8 bases unmatched. This CDR3 is built from 15 residues. The V gene's germline CDR1 is MNHEY and CDR2 SMNVEV (reference sequence). CDR3 protein: CASKITGTGAYEQYF. In DNA form, the CDR3 reads TGTGCCAGCAAAATAACCGGGACAGGGGCCTACGAGCAGTACTTC.

The V gene is TRBV7-9, the J gene TRBJ1-2, with 10 bases fitting TRBD1. Germline values: CDR1 SEHNR, CDR2 FQNEAQ (reference sequence). V lost 6 bases and J lost 4; bases outside the gene matches: 8. The length of the CDR3 is 15 residues. The CDR3 region is CASRGTGEKGYGYTF. The CDR3 DNA reads TGTGCCAGCAGAGGGACAGGGGAAAAGGGCTATGGCTACACCTTC.

This clonotype was detected only a few times. The rearrangement uses TRBV12-3 or TRBV12-4 and TRBJ1-2; D is undetermined. The CDR3 loop spans 12 amino acids. With 7 bases removed from V and 8 bases from J, the gap between germline ends came to 14 bases. The CDR3 coding sequence is TGTGCCAGCACCAGTGGGCTGGAAGGCTACACCTTC. Residues: CASTSGLEGYTF.

A few counts support this clonotype. The junction shows a germline mismatch at one end, possibly a read error. The chain combines TRBV13 with TRBJ2-5; D is undetermined. The CDR3 has 13 amino acids. The germline gives CDR1 PRHDT, CDR2 FYEKMQ (reference sequence). The CDR3 nucleotides read TGTGCCAGCAGATTAGTGTACCAAGAGACCCAGTACTTC. It encodes CASRLVYQETQYF.

This clonotype was seen only a few times. The chain is built from TRBV7-9 and TRBJ2-3; D remains ambiguous. The CDR3 runs to 16 residues. Germline V lookup: CDR1 SEHNR, CDR2 FQNEAQ (reference sequence). V was shortened by 4 bases and J by 1 base, with 15 bases between the two germline ends. As DNA, the CDR3 is TGTGCCAGCAGCTCGAACTTGATGGCTGGCACAGATACGCAGTATTTT. This encodes CASSSNLMAGTDTQYF.

The chain is built from TRBV5-1 and TRBJ1-1, with 7 bases lining up with TRBD1. The germline gives CDR1 SGHRS, CDR2 YFSETQ. The CDR3 length is 18 residues. The J segment lost 0 bases and the V segment lost 0 bases, leaving 11 bases of the junction unmatched. CDR3 DNA: TGCGCCAGCAGCTTGGGACAGGGCGTCGAAATCATGAACACTGAAGCTTTCTTT. Protein sequence: CASSLGQGVEIMNTEAFF.

This clonotype has just one count. The chain uses TRBV30 and TRBJ2-1; 8 nucleotides line up with TRBD2. V trimming: 0 bases; J trimming: 8 bases; junction bases outside the gene matches: 6. This CDR3 is 14 amino acids long. Per germline, CDR1 GTSNPN and CDR2 SVGIG (reference sequence). The CDR3 here is CAWSVLAAVDEQFF. In nucleotides, the CDR3 is TGTGCCTGGAGTGTACTAGCGGCTGTCGATGAGCAGTTCTTC.

Only a few counts were recorded for this clonotype. This chain joins TRBV9 and TRBJ2-7; 9 bases agree with TRBD1. The V and J ends lost 3 bases and 3 bases, in that order; junction bases with no gene match: 7. The CDR3 contains 15 residues. Germline loops: CDR1 SGDLS, CDR2 YYNGEE. In DNA, the CDR3 is TGTGCCAGCAGCGGTATGGGACAGGGTCACTACGAGCAGTACTTC. Translated: CASSGMGQGHYEQYF.

This chain uses TRBV4-1 with TRBJ1-1; no firm D call. CDR1 and CDR2 from the germline V gene are MGHRA and YSYEKL. V was shortened by 0 bases and J by 3 bases, with 2 bases between the two germline ends. CDR3 length: 12 amino acids. CDR3 in amino acids: CASSQEDTEAFF. CDR3 DNA: TGCGCCAGCAGCCAAGAAGACACTGAAGCTTTCTTT.

V gene TRBV11-3 combines with J gene TRBJ1-2; no definite D call. The CDR3 is made up of 12 amino acids. Per germline, CDR1 SGHNT and CDR2 YENEEA. The V end was cut by 5 bases, the J end by 7 bases, with 11 bases between. CDR3 protein: CASSQALSGYTF. The CDR3 coding sequence is TGTGCCAGCAGCCAGGCCCTATCTGGCTACACCTTC.

V usage is TRBV12-3 or TRBV12-4 and J usage is TRBJ2-1, with D possibly matching TRBD2 (5 bases). Trimming removed 7 bases at V and 2 bases at J, with 6 bases between. The CDR3 loop spans 12 amino acids. The CDR3 loop reads CASIGTYNEQFF. For the CDR3, the DNA is TGTGCCAGCATCGGGACCTACAATGAGCAGTTCTTC.

The chain couples TRBV7-9 to TRBJ1-1; no clear D gene. The V gene's germline CDR1 is SEHNR and CDR2 FQNEAQ (reference sequence). The V end lost 5 bases, the J end lost 6 bases, and 19 bases lay between the germline ends. The CDR3 is 15 amino acids. The CDR3 sequence is CASSLPRGYDPEAFF. The CDR3 DNA is TGTGCCAGCAGCCTTCCCAGAGGTTACGACCCTGAAGCTTTCTTT.

This clonotype was counted between two and nine times. The chain links TRBV6-5 to TRBJ2-1, with 8 bases aligning to TRBD1. V shed 2 bases and J 8 bases; nucleotides not matched to a gene: 2. This CDR3 spans 13 amino acids. Germline CDR1 MNHEY, CDR2 SVGAGI. In DNA, the CDR3 is TGTGCCAGCAGTTACGCGGACAGGGATGAGCAGTTCTTC. This codes for CASSYADRDEQFF.

The chain's CDR3 is CASSPGTSGGRSYNEQFF. DNA for the CDR3: TGTGCCAGCAGTCCCGGGACTAGCGGGGGCCGGTCCTACAATGAGCAGTTCTTC. The rearrangement joins TRBV12-3 or TRBV12-4 to TRBJ2-1; TRBD2 aligns across 14 bases. The V and J ends lost 5 bases and 1 base, in that order; junction bases with no gene match: 7. The CDR3 extends over 18 amino acids.

This clonotype was found a few times. The gene calls are TRBV5-4 and TRBJ2-7; the D gene is possibly TRBD2 (6 bases). Germline CDR1 is SGHNT and CDR2 is YYREEE (reference sequence). CDR3 length: 14 amino acids. V was pared by 2 bases and J by 5 bases, with 14 bases between. CDR3 protein: CASSFTGDQDEQYF. Here the CDR3 DNA reads TGTGCCAGCAGCTTCACGGGAGACCAGGACGAGCAGTACTTC.

There are many counts of this clonotype. CDR3 in amino acids: CASSLGQGSEAFF. For the CDR3, the DNA is TGCGCCAGCAGCTTGGGGCAGGGGTCTGAAGCTTTCTTT. The rearrangement links TRBV5-1 to TRBJ1-1, with D possibly matching TRBD1 (6 bases). The CDR3 runs 13 residues. The V end lost 0 bases, the J end lost 6 bases, and 9 bases lay between the germline ends. Germline CDR1 and CDR2: SGHRS and YFSETQ. Combining the CDR3 with reference TRBV5-1 and TRBJ1-1 gives the whole variable domain KAGVTQTPRYLIKTRGQQVTLSCSPISGHRSVSWYQQTPGQGLQFLFEYFSETQRNKGNFPGRFSGRQFSNSRSEMNVSTLELGDSALYLCASSLGQGSEAFFGQGTRLTVV.

This clonotype was observed a single time. V usage is TRBV18 and J usage is TRBJ2-7, with TRBD2 identical over 7 bases. CDR1 KGHSH and CDR2 LQKENI come from the germline V gene. The CDR3 consists of 15 residues. J lost 2 bases, V lost 1 base, and 5 bases had no gene match. CDR3 residues: CASSPRAGVTYEQYF. The CDR3 coding sequence is TGTGCCAGCTCACCACGCGCGGGAGTAACCTACGAGCAGTACTTC.

The CDR3 reads CASSYSGRGARNEQFF. The CDR3 DNA sequence: TGTGCCAGCAGTTACTCAGGGCGGGGGGCCCGTAATGAGCAGTTCTTC. The chain recombines TRBV6-5 with TRBJ2-1, with TRBD2 matching over 8 bases. The germline gives CDR1 MNHEY, CDR2 SVGAGI. Germline trimming cut 0 bases from V and 7 bases from J; bases unmatched to any gene: 8. The CDR3 is made up of 16 amino acids.

This clonotype has a handful of counts. This chain connects TRBV6-5 to TRBJ2-3; 10 nucleotides line up with TRBD2. The CDR3 contains 17 residues. Germline V gives CDR1 MNHEY, CDR2 SVGAGI. J gave up 7 bases and V 0 bases, and 10 bases lay outside the gene matches. For the CDR3, the DNA is TGTGCCAGCAGTTACTCTTCTCTAGCGGGAGTGTATTATACGCAGTATTTT. This sequence encodes CASSYSSLAGVYYTQYF.

The CDR3 loop is CASRPTGSSYEQYF. CDR3 nucleotide sequence: TGTGCCAGCAGGCCGACAGGGAGCTCCTACGAGCAGTACTTC. V is TRBV6-1 and J is TRBJ2-7; TRBD1 matches 7 bases. Germline assignment: CDR1 MNHNS and CDR2 SASEGT. V lost 6 bases and J lost 0; bases outside the gene matches: 5. The CDR3 totals 14 residues.